The following is a T cell receptor beta chain sequence with its context. The target antigen is unknown. The record originates from a study of vaccination and CD4 T cells after COVID-19. At the Johns Hopkins FTIC core, DNA taken from cultured CD4+ T cells was sequenced by way of the Oncomine TCR Beta short-read assay. One entry per CDR3 protein results from TCRdb running MiXCR on the PCR reads. In the table there are about 8,900 distinct CDR3 sequences, 50% to 80% of which are singletons. Treatment: approximately nine-day PBMC culture with coronavirus spike peptide pools or control peptides (ViraFEST assay). The CDR3 extends over 13 amino acids. From germline, CDR1 is ENHRY and CDR2 SYGVKD. With V trimmed by 10 bases and J by 2 bases, 5 bases remained unmatched.

Sequenced material: CD4+ T cells from blood, cultured in vitro. This chain links TRBV10-3 with TRBJ1-2; TRBD1 matches 9 bases. This receptor was identified in a human donor who had recovered from COVID-19. The CDR3 spells CATLGQGNYGYTF. CDR3 nucleotides: TGTGCCACCCTCGGACAGGGGAACTATGGCTACACCTTC.